These T cell receptor beta chains were read from a single sample in a study of cytomegalovirus exposure and HLA in healthy donors. Some clones are missing from TCRdb's copy, which holds only in-frame ones; the method was immunoSEQ multiplex PCR. The sample holds over 150,000 clones, roughly 85% seen once. What was sequenced was PBMCs. These receptors were taken from a man aged 35-49 years in good health and CMV-seronegative. CDR3s include the opening cysteine and the closing phenylalanine or tryptophan. The D gene is left open where the match is weak. Clone size is not always given. Where it is, it says once, few, many or a class for expanded clones.

D	V	J	size	CDR3	DNA
TRBD2	TRBV27	TRBJ2-3	-	CASSYGGLAGGTQYF	TGTGCCAGCAGTTATGGGGGACTAGCGGGAGGAACGCAGTATTTT
TRBD2	TRBV4-2	TRBJ2-1	once	CASSQARRLAGGEVLNEQFF	TGTGCCAGCAGCCAGGCCCGGCGGCTAGCGGGAGGAGAGGTACTCAATGAGCAGTTCTTC
-	TRBV2	TRBJ1-1	-	CASSSARTEPETFF	TGTGCCAGCAGCAGCGCTAGGACAGAACCCGAGACTTTCTTT
-	TRBV6-5	TRBJ1-2	-	CASSSPSVRDGYTF	TGTGCCAGCAGTTCCCCCTCCGTTCGGGATGGCTACACCTTC
TRBD2	TRBV7-6	TRBJ2-3	-	CASRLAASTDTQYF	TGTGCCAGCAGACTAGCGGCTAGCACAGATACGCAGTATTTT
TRBD2	TRBV11-2	TRBJ2-7	-	CASSLPAGLPHEQYF	TGTGCCAGCAGCTTACCAGCGGGACTCCCCCACGAGCAGTACTTC
-	TRBV7-9	TRBJ2-7	-	CASSLGGVAGEQYF	TGTGCCAGCAGCTTAGGGGGGGTAGCCGGCGAGCAGTACTTC
TRBD1	TRBV29-1	TRBJ2-3	-	CSISQGSTDTQYF	TGCAGCATCTCACAGGGGTCCACAGATACGCAGTATTTT
-	TRBV7-9	TRBJ1-1	once	CASSSWGGVFNTEAFF	TGTGCCAGCAGCTCATGGGGGGGGGTCTTCAACACTGAAGCTTTCTTT
TRBD1	TRBV6-5	TRBJ2-1	few	CASKRDRVGNEQFF	TGTGCCAGTAAACGGGACAGGGTCGGCAATGAGCAGTTCTTC
TRBD1	TRBV2	TRBJ2-2	-	CASRLDRGHGELFF	TGTGCCAGCAGGTTGGACAGGGGGCACGGGGAGCTGTTTTTT
-	TRBV5-1	TRBJ2-7	-	CASSLTIQGPPYYEQYF	TGCGCCAGCAGCTTGACGATACAGGGACCACCGTACTACGAGCAGTACTTC
TRBD1	TRBV6-1	TRBJ1-1	once	CASSDRRQGFGGSRTSAFF	TGTGCCAGCAGTGACCGGCGACAGGGTTTTGGGGGGTCAAGAACATCGGCTTTCTTT
TRBD1	TRBV27	TRBJ2-7	-	CASSPQGSEQYF	TGTGCCAGCAGTCCACAGGGGAGTGAGCAGTACTTC
-	TRBV25-1	TRBJ1-2	-	CASRDHGERGYTF	TGTGCCAGCAGGGACCACGGGGAGCGGGGCTACACCTTC
TRBD2	TRBV5-1	TRBJ2-5	-	CASSAIAGAQETQYF	TGCGCCAGCAGCGCGATAGCGGGTGCTCAAGAGACCCAGTACTTC
TRBD1	TRBV7-2	TRBJ1-1	-	CASSRTGEEAFF	TGTGCCAGCAGCCGGACAGGGGAGGAAGCTTTCTTT
-	TRBV6-1	TRBJ1-1	-	CASSELALQDEAFF	TGTGCCAGCAGTGAGCTGGCTCTACAGGATGAAGCTTTCTTT
-	TRBV13	TRBJ1-3	-	CASSLGLGRGFGNTIYF	TGTGCCAGCAGCTTAGGCCTAGGTCGGGGGTTTGGAAACACCATATATTTT
TRBD2	TRBV5-4	TRBJ2-1	once	CASSLLAGRNEQFF	TGTGCCAGCAGCTTACTAGCGGGGCGCAATGAGCAGTTCTTC
-	TRBV5-1	TRBJ2-2	-	CASSPQGNTGELFF	TGCGCCAGCAGCCCGCAGGGGAACACCGGGGAGCTGTTTTTT
TRBD1	TRBV28	TRBJ2-1	-	CASRPGTGHYNEQFF	TGTGCCAGCAGGCCCGGGACAGGACACTACAATGAGCAGTTCTTC
TRBD2	TRBV13	TRBJ2-3	-	CASSPRAGDWDTQYF	TGTGCCAGCAGCCCGAGGGCGGGGGATTGGGATACGCAGTATTTT
-	TRBV7-8	TRBJ2-3	-	CASGQGRQDTQYF	TGTGCCAGCGGCCAGGGAAGACAGGATACGCAGTATTTT
TRBD2	TRBV29-1	TRBJ2-1	once	CSVELAGGRLRNEQFF	TGCAGCGTTGAATTAGCGGGAGGGCGCCTGAGGAATGAGCAGTTCTTC
-	TRBV29-1	TRBJ2-2	few	CSVGRGTGELFF	TGCAGCGTTGGTCGCGGCACCGGGGAGCTGTTTTTT